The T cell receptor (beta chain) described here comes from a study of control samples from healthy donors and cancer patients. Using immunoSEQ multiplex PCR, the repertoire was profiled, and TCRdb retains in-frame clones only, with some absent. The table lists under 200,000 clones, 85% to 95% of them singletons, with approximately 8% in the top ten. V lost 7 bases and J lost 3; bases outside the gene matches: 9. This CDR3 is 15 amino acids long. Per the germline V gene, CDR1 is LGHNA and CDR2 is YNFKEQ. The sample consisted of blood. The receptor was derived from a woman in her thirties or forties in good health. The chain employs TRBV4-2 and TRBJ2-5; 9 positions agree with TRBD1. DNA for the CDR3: TGTGCCAGCACTAAAGGGGACAGGGAGGAAGAGACCCAGTACTTC. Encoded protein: CASTKGDREEETQYF.